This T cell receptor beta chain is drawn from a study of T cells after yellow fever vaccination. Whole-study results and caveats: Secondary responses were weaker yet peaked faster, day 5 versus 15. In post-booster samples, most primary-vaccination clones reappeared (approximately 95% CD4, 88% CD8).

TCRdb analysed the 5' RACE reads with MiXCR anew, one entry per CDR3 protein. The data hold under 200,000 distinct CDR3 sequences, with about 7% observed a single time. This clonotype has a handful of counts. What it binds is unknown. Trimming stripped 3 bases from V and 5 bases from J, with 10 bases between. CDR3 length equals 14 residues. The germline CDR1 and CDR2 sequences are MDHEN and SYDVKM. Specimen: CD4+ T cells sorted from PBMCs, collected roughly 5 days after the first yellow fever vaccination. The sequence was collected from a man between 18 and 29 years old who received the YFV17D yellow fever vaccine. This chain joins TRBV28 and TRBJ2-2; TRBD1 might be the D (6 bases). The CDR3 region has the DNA TGTGCCAGCAGTTTGTGGGGGCATACCGGGGAGCTGTTTTTT. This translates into CASSLWGHTGELFF.